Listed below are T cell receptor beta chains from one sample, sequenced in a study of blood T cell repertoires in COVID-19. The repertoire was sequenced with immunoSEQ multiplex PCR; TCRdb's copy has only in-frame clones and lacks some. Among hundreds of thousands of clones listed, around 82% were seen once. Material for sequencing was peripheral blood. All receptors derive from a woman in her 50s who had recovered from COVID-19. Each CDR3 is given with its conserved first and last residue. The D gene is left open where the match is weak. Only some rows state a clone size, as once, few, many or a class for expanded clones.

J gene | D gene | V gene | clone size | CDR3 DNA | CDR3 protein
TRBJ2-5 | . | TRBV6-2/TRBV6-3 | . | TGTGCCAGCAGTTACAATAAGGGGCGTCTTCAAGAGACCCAGTACTTC | CASSYNKGRLQETQYF
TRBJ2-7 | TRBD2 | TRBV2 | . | TGTGCCAGCAGTGGGGAGGGTTTATCCTACGAGCAGTACTTC | CASSGEGLSYEQYF
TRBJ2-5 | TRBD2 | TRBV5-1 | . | TGCGCCAGCAGACTTCCCGGGACTAGCTCGAGGGAGACCCAGTACTTC | CASRLPGTSSRETQYF
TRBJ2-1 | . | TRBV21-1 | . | TGTGCCAGCAGCAAGCTCGTATTCTCTACGTTCTACAATGAGCAGTTCTTC | CASSKLVFSTFYNEQFF
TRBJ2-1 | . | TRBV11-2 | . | TGTGCCAGCAGCGCCGGGAAAAGGGGGTCGAATGAGCAGTTCTTC | CASSAGKRGSNEQFF
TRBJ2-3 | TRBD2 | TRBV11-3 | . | TGTGCCAGCAGCTCTGGAGGGACTAGCGGGGGGAACCCATATTTT | CASSSGGTSGGNPYF
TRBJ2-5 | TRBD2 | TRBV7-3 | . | TGTGCCAGCAGCCCTGGACTAGCGGGAGGGGAGACCCAGTACTTC | CASSPGLAGGETQYF
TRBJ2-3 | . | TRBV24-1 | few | TGTGCCACCGGAAGGGGGTCCGATACGCAGTATTTT | CATGRGSDTQYF
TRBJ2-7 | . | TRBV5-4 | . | TGTGCCAGCAGTCCGGAGGGATACGAGCAGTACTTC | CASSPEGYEQYF
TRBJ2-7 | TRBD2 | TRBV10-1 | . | TGCGCCAACCTTAGCGGGGGGGCGAGGAGGTCCTACGAGCAGTACTTC | CANLSGGARRSYEQYF
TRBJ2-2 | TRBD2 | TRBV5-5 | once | TGTGCCAGCACCCCGACGGGAGCGGGGGGGAACACCGGGGAGCTGTTTTTT | CASTPTGAGGNTGELFF
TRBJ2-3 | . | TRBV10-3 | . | TGTGCCATCAGTGAGTCAGATAGCCGCCGTCTAGATACGCAGTATTTT | CAISESDSRRLDTQYF
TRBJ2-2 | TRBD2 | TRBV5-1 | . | TGCGCCAGCAGCCCCGGGACTAGCGGAGAGCTGTTTTTT | CASSPGTSGELFF
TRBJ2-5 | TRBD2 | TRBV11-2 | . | TGTGCCAGCAGATCCCTAGCGGGGGGATGGACCCAGTACTTC | CASRSLAGGWTQYF
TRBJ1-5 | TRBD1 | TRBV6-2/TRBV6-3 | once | TGTGCCAGCAGTTACTCGGGACAGGGGCCTAATCAGCCCCAGCATTTT | CASSYSGQGPNQPQHF
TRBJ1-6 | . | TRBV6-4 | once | TGTGCCAGCAGCCCGGCCGGGACACCAGGAGATTCACCCCTCCACTTT | CASSPAGTPGDSPLHF
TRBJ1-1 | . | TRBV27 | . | TGTGCCAGCAGTTTACAGGGCTTGAACACTGAAGCTTTCTTT | CASSLQGLNTEAFF
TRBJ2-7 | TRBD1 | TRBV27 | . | TGTGCCAGCAGCAGCCGGACAGGGGCTGACGAGCAGTACTTC | CASSSRTGADEQYF
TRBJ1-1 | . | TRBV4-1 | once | TGCGCCAGCAGCCGAGAGCTACAGGGAACGAACACTGAAGCTTTCTTT | CASSRELQGTNTEAFF
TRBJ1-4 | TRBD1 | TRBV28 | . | TGTGCCAGCAGCTCCGGGACAGGGGTTGAAAAACTGTTTTTT | CASSSGTGVEKLFF
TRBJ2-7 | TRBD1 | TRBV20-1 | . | TGCAGTGCTAGTGATTCGGGACAGGGGACCTACGAGCAGTACTTC | CSASDSGQGTYEQYF
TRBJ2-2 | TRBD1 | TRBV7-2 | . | TGTGCCAGCAGCTCAGGACAGGGCGTTGAGACCGGGGAGCTGTTTTTT | CASSSGQGVETGELFF
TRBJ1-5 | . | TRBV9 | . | TGTGCCAGCAGCGTAGACTCAGGGAGCAATCAGCCCCAGCATTTT | CASSVDSGSNQPQHF
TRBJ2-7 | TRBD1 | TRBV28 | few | TGTGCCAGCAGCCCGGGGGCGGGGACAGGGGCCTCCTACGAGCAGTACTTC | CASSPGAGTGASYEQYF
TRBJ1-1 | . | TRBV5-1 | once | TGCGCCAGCAGCTCCGGGGAGGTGAACACTGAAGCTTTCTTT | CASSSGEVNTEAFF
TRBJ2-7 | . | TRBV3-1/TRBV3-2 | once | TGTGCCAGCAGTGCGACAGGTGGCGAGCAGTACTTC | CASSATGGEQYF
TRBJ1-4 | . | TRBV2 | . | TGTGCCAGCAAGTGGGGGGTCATAAATGAAAAACTGTTTTTT | CASKWGVINEKLFF
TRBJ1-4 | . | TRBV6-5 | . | TGTGCCAGCAGTTACTCGAGACGGAGTAATGAAAAACTGTTTTTT | CASSYSRRSNEKLFF
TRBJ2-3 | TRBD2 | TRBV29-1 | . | TGCAGCGTTGAGGGAGGGGATAACCCAGATACGCAGTATTTT | CSVEGGDNPDTQYF
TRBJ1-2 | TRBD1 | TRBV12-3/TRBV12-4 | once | TGTGCCAGCAGTTCACAGGGGGCAGGTGGCTACACCTTC | CASSSQGAGGYTF
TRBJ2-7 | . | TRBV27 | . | TGTGCCAGCAGTTCCGGCGGGGCCCTGGACCACGAGCAGTACTTC | CASSSGGALDHEQYF
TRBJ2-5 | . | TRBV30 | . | TGTGCCTGGGCGACAGGGAGGGAGACCCAGTACTTC | CAWATGRETQYF
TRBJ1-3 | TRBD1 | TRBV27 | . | TGTGCCAGCTCTTTACGACAGGGCTACACCATATATTTT | CASSLRQGYTIYF
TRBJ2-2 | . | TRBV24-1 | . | TGTGCCACCAGTGGGGGGGACCTGAACACCGGGGAGCTGTTTTTT | CATSGGDLNTGELFF
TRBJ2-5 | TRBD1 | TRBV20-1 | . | TGCAGCCGGGACAGGGTTGAGACCCAGTACTTC | CSRDRVETQYF
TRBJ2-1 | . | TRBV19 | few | TGTGCCAGTACCCCTCCAGGCTCCTACAATGAGCAGTTCTTC | CASTPPGSYNEQFF
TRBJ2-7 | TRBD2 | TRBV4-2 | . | TGTGCCAGCAGCCAAGATCCTTTTGGGACTAGCGGCAACTACGAGCAGTACTTC | CASSQDPFGTSGNYEQYF
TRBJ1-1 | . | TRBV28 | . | TGTGCCAGCAGGAACGCCGGGGGGGCCGGGTCAAACACTGAAGCTTTCTTT | CASRNAGGAGSNTEAFF
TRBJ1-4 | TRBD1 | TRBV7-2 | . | TGTGCCAGCAGCTCTGGCCCCGGGACAGTCAATGAAAAACTGTTTTTT | CASSSGPGTVNEKLFF
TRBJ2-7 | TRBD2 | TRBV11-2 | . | TGTGCCAGCAGCCCTCCGGGACTAGCGGGCTACGAGCAGTACTTC | CASSPPGLAGYEQYF
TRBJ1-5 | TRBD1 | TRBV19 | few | TGTGCCAGTAGTAACAGGGGGGGCAATCAGCCCCAGCATTTT | CASSNRGGNQPQHF
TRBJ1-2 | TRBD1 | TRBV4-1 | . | TGCGCCAGCAGCCTCTCCGACAGGGGGCAGTACTATGGCTACACCTTC | CASSLSDRGQYYGYTF
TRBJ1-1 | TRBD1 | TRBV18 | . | TGTGCCAGCTCAGGGGACAGGAACACTGAAGCTTTCTTT | CASSGDRNTEAFF
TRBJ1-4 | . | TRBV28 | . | TGTGCCAGCAGTCAAGGGGCCGCGACAGGAGCAAATGAAAAACTGTTTTTT | CASSQGAATGANEKLFF